The rows below give T cell receptor beta chains drawn from one sample of a study of shared clonotypes between healthy human individuals. Sequencing used immunoSEQ multiplex PCR; TCRdb keeps in-frame clones, though not all of them. The sample comprises millions of clones, 90% to 95% of which are singletons, and approximately 1.7% rests with the top ten. The sequencing input was naive CD8+ T cells from PBMCs. These receptors were obtained from a young man in good health. Some clones in this sample may be carry-over from other donors' samples. CDR3s include the opening cysteine and the closing phenylalanine or tryptophan. The order of the fields is J gene, D gene, clone size, V gene, CDR3 DNA, CDR3 protein. The D gene is left open where the match is weak. Clone sizes are given selectively: once, few, many, or a class where the clone is expanded.

j_call: TRBJ2-7
d_call: NA
clone_size: NA
v_call: TRBV7-9
cdr3_nt: TGTGCCAGCATGACTCCGGACAATCAGGGCTACGAGCAGTACTTC
cdr3_aa: CASMTPDNQGYEQYF

j_call: TRBJ1-2
d_call: NA
clone_size: NA
v_call: TRBV19
cdr3_nt: TGTGCCAGTAGTATTAAGGCGAACTATGGCTACACCTTC
cdr3_aa: CASSIKANYGYTF

j_call: TRBJ2-1
d_call: TRBD2
clone_size: NA
v_call: TRBV9
cdr3_nt: TGTGCCAGCAGCGTAGACGGTCGTTTTAGCGGGATTTACAATGAGCAGTTCTTC
cdr3_aa: CASSVDGRFSGIYNEQFF

j_call: TRBJ2-1
d_call: TRBD2
clone_size: once
v_call: TRBV15
cdr3_nt: TGTGCCACCAGCAGCCCCGGTAGCGGGAGGGTAAATGAGCAGTTCTTC
cdr3_aa: CATSSPGSGRVNEQFF

j_call: TRBJ2-1
d_call: NA
clone_size: NA
v_call: TRBV13
cdr3_nt: TGTGCCAGCAGCCAGAGGGCAACGATGTACAATGAGCAGTTCTTC
cdr3_aa: CASSQRATMYNEQFF

j_call: TRBJ2-4
d_call: NA
clone_size: NA
v_call: TRBV5-8
cdr3_nt: TGTGCCAGCAGCTTCCCAATGGACATTCAGTACTTC
cdr3_aa: CASSFPMDIQYF

j_call: TRBJ1-1
d_call: NA
clone_size: NA
v_call: TRBV28
cdr3_nt: TGTGCCAGCAGTTTCGGGAGAGCCCGACGGAAAAACACTGAAGCTTTCTTT
cdr3_aa: CASSFGRARRKNTEAFF

j_call: TRBJ2-7
d_call: NA
clone_size: once
v_call: TRBV28
cdr3_nt: TGTGCCAGCAGTCCTGGGACTTCCTACGAGCAGTACTTC
cdr3_aa: CASSPGTSYEQYF

j_call: TRBJ1-5
d_call: TRBD1
clone_size: NA
v_call: TRBV27
cdr3_nt: TGTGCCAGCAGTGCCGGGACAGTTTATCAGCCCCAGCATTTT
cdr3_aa: CASSAGTVYQPQHF

j_call: TRBJ2-1
d_call: NA
clone_size: NA
v_call: TRBV7-3
cdr3_nt: TGTGCCAGCAGCCTAGACACCCTGGGGGAGCAGTTCTTC
cdr3_aa: CASSLDTLGEQFF

j_call: TRBJ1-1
d_call: TRBD1
clone_size: NA
v_call: TRBV5-6
cdr3_nt: TGTGCCAGCAGCTCGCAGGGGGCAAGGTATGAAGCTTTCTTT
cdr3_aa: CASSSQGARYEAFF

j_call: TRBJ2-3
d_call: NA
clone_size: NA
v_call: TRBV21-1
cdr3_nt: TGTGCCAGCAGCTACCCCGCTTGGGATACGCAGTATTTT
cdr3_aa: CASSYPAWDTQYF

j_call: TRBJ2-7
d_call: TRBD2
clone_size: NA
v_call: TRBV7-9
cdr3_nt: TGTGCCAGCAGCCTAACACTGGGACTAGTCTCCGAGCAGTACTTC
cdr3_aa: CASSLTLGLVSEQYF

j_call: TRBJ2-1
d_call: TRBD2
clone_size: NA
v_call: TRBV7-3
cdr3_nt: TGTGCCAGCAGCTTAACGGGACTAGGCTCGGCGTCCTACAATGAGCAGTTCTTC
cdr3_aa: CASSLTGLGSASYNEQFF

j_call: TRBJ2-7
d_call: NA
clone_size: once
v_call: TRBV7-8
cdr3_nt: TGTGCCAGCAGCCCTCGCTCGGATGCCTATAACTACGAGCAGTACTTC
cdr3_aa: CASSPRSDAYNYEQYF

j_call: TRBJ2-7
d_call: TRBD1
clone_size: NA
v_call: TRBV7-9
cdr3_nt: TGTGCCAGCAGCCCTGACAGGGACTACGAGCAGTACTTC
cdr3_aa: CASSPDRDYEQYF

j_call: TRBJ1-1
d_call: NA
clone_size: once
v_call: TRBV10-1
cdr3_nt: TGCGCCAGCAGTGCCAGGCTGGAGGACACTGAAGCTTTCTTT
cdr3_aa: CASSARLEDTEAFF

j_call: TRBJ1-1
d_call: NA
clone_size: NA
v_call: TRBV28
cdr3_nt: TGTGCCAGCAGTCCGCTTGGGCTGAACACTGAAGCTTTCTTT
cdr3_aa: CASSPLGLNTEAFF